The 19 T cell receptor beta chains listed next were all sequenced from one sample in a study of preoperative IRX-2 immunotherapy in early breast cancer. Described treatment: preoperative locoregional IRX-2 cytokine immunotherapy. TCRdb's copy holds only in-frame clones and misses some; the assay was immunoSEQ multiplex PCR. The sample lists 3,000 to 4,000 clones; approximately 78% were seen once. Sequenced here: tumor tissue, sampled after IRX-2 immunotherapy. These receptors came from a human donor with breast cancer.

J is TRBJ2-7 and V is TRBV11-3, with TRBD1 identical over 9 bases. The trim removed 4 bases at V and 2 bases at J, leaving 6 bases unmatched. The CDR3 contains 15 residues. Per the germline V gene, CDR1 is SGHNT and CDR2 is YENEEA. As DNA, the CDR3 is TGTGCCAGCAGCTCGGACAGGGGAGGCGCCTACGAGCAGTACTTC. It encodes CASSSDRGGAYEQYF.

The chain uses TRBV6-8 and TRBJ1-2, with D possibly being TRBD1 (5 bases). From germline, CDR1 is MNHGY and CDR2 SAAAGT. The CDR3 is made up of 13 amino acids. V shed 5 bases and J shed 7 bases, with 14 bases lying between them. The CDR3 is CASSPSGLAGYTF. Written as DNA, the CDR3 is TGTGCCAGCAGTCCCTCAGGGTTGGCTGGCTACACCTTC.

The V gene is TRBV19, the J gene TRBJ2-5; unclear D gene. The CDR3 extends over 16 amino acids. Germline values: CDR1 LNHDA, CDR2 SQIVND (reference sequence). Trimming removed 2 bases at V and 7 bases at J, with 20 bases between. CDR3 DNA: TGTGCCAGTAGTATAACATCTGGTGCCCCATTAGGGACCCAGTACTTC. This translates into CASSITSGAPLGTQYF.

This clone was counted once. This chain links TRBV7-5 with TRBJ2-1; the DNA was not compared with TRBD2, the D call given in the table. TRBV7-5 is a known pseudogene. The CDR3 has 19 amino acids. For the CDR3, the DNA is TGTGCCAGCAGCTTAGAGAGGAGCAGTGGCGCTCGGCTCTACAATGAGCAGTTCTTC. This codes for CASSLERSSGARLYNEQFF.

V usage is TRBV11-3 and J usage is TRBJ2-3, with D tentatively TRBD2 (5 bases). V lost 0 bases to trimming and J lost 2 bases, with 9 bases between them. This CDR3 is 15 amino acids long. Germline V gene lookup returns CDR1 SGHNT and CDR2 YENEEA. The DNA for the CDR3 is TGTGCCAGCAGCTTAGAGGGAGAAGTCACAGATACGCAGTATTTT. Translating gives CASSLEGEVTDTQYF.

The V gene is TRBV30, the J gene TRBJ1-1; the D gene is possibly TRBD1 (5 bases). V was trimmed by 2 bases and J by 8 bases, leaving 9 bases between them. The CDR3 consists of 11 residues. Germline V gene data show CDR1 as GTSNPN and CDR2 as SVGIG (reference sequence). CDR3 protein: CAWSWQGEAFF. The CDR3, as DNA: TGTGCCTGGAGTTGGCAGGGCGAAGCTTTCTTT.

This clone showed up just once. The chain joins TRBV28 to TRBJ1-4; no clear D gene. The CDR3 extends over 13 amino acids. Trimming took off 4 bases at V and 7 bases at J, with 10 bases between the two ends. Germline lookup yields CDR1 MDHEN and CDR2 SYDVKM. CDR3 DNA sequence: TGTGCCAGCAGTTCAGGCCTCGGTGAAAAACTGTTTTTT. It codes for CASSSGLGEKLFF.

V and J are TRBV19 and TRBJ2-7; no clear D gene. Deletions cut 3 bases from V and 3 bases from J, with 9 bases between. CDR3 length: 13 residues. Germline CDR1 LNHDA, CDR2 SQIVND (reference sequence). This CDR3 reads CASSIRLNYEQYF. The CDR3 DNA sequence: TGTGCCAGTAGTATCAGACTGAACTACGAGCAGTACTTC.

This chain links TRBV29-1 with TRBJ2-5, with D possibly TRBD1 on 6 matching bases. This CDR3 is built from 14 residues. Germline CDR1 and CDR2: SQVTM and ANQGSEA. V was shortened by 5 bases and J by 1 base, with 14 bases between the two germline ends. The chain's CDR3 is CSVFGTSRQETQYF. DNA of the CDR3: TGCAGCGTTTTTGGGACATCGCGCCAAGAGACCCAGTACTTC.

The J gene is TRBJ2-1, the V gene TRBV7-1, with 10 bases that match TRBD2. TRBV7-1 is an ORF, and what it does is uncertain. This CDR3 is 15 amino acids long. V was clipped by 5 bases and J by 6 bases; unmatched bases: 7. The DNA for the CDR3 is TGTGCCAGCAGCCAACGGACTAGCGGTCTCAATGAGCAGTTCTTC. Its translation is CASSQRTSGLNEQFF.

This chain uses TRBV6-8 with TRBJ2-7; D gene ambiguous. The CDR3 has 16 residues. CDR1 and CDR2 (germline): MNHGY, SAAAGT. Trimming stripped 0 bases from V and 0 bases from J, with 12 bases between. CDR3 DNA sequence: TGTGCCAGCAGTTACTCCCCACCGGTTAGCTCCTACGAGCAGTACTTC. It encodes CASSYSPPVSSYEQYF.

This clone has more than one count but fewer than ten. As DNA, the CDR3 is TGTGCCAGCAGCTTATTTGGGCAGGGGGAGGATGAAAAACTGTTTTTT. Translation: CASSLFGQGEDEKLFF. V gene TRBV11-3 combines with J gene TRBJ1-4; 7 bases align to TRBD1. The CDR3 length is 16 residues. V was pared by 2 bases and J by 6 bases, with 9 bases of the junction left unmatched. The germline V gene encodes CDR1 SGHNT and CDR2 YENEEA.

V usage is TRBV11-3 and J usage is TRBJ1-1, with 10 positions matching TRBD1. This CDR3 region has 14 residues. The V segment lost 4 bases and the J segment 4 bases; nucleotides outside the gene matches: 3. Germline CDR1 SGHNT, CDR2 YENEEA. The CDR3 DNA reads as TGTGCCAGCAGCTCGACAGGGGGCCCCACTGAAGCTTTCTTT. Amino acid sequence: CASSSTGGPTEAFF.

V is TRBV18 and J is TRBJ2-1, with 12 bases matching TRBD2. The V and J ends lost 2 bases and 6 bases, in that order; junction bases with no gene match: 8. This CDR3 is built from 17 residues. Germline loops: CDR1 KGHSH, CDR2 LQKENI. CDR3 bases: TGTGCCAGCTCACCAGTACCGGGACTAGCGGGCCGCAATGAGCAGTTCTTC. As protein: CASSPVPGLAGRNEQFF.

This rearrangement joins TRBV18 to TRBJ1-2; D unresolved. Germline V gene sequence: CDR1 KGHSH, CDR2 LQKENI. Trimming pared 6 bases from V and 4 bases from J, leaving 21 bases between. There are 16 residues in the CDR3. The CDR3 coding sequence is TGTGCCAGCTCGATGAGACAACCCAGCAGCGCCTATGGCTACACCTTC. Its translation is CASSMRQPSSAYGYTF.

The CDR3 loop reads CASSIRTSPTSNNEQFF. DNA of the CDR3: TGTGCCAGTAGTATTCGGACTAGCCCAACTTCAAACAATGAGCAGTTCTTC. V is TRBV19 and J is TRBJ2-1; 8 positions match TRBD2. This CDR3 contains 17 residues. With 3 bases clipped from V and 5 bases from J, the junction kept 12 bases outside the gene matches. The germline gives CDR1 LNHDA, CDR2 SQIVND (reference sequence).

The rearrangement joins TRBV6-8 to TRBJ2-3; no reliable D call. The CDR3 has 13 residues. Trimming left V 6 bases short and J 3 bases short, with 10 bases between. Germline CDR1 reads MNHGY; CDR2 reads SAAAGT. CDR3 in DNA: TGTGCCAGCAGCAGAGTCGAAACAGATACGCAGTATTTT. It yields the protein CASSRVETDTQYF.

The chain uses TRBV11-3 and TRBJ2-4, with 9 bases matching TRBD1. Germline assignment: CDR1 SGHNT and CDR2 YENEEA. The CDR3 consists of 14 residues. V gave up 6 bases and J gave up 5 bases; unmatched junction bases: 5. The CDR3 DNA follows: TGTGCCAGCAGACCGGGACAGGGAGAAAACATTCAGTACTTC. Translated: CASRPGQGENIQYF.

This clone was seen only once. The chain recombines TRBV28 with TRBJ1-6; 11 positions agree with TRBD1. Germline V gene data show CDR1 as MDHEN and CDR2 as SYDVKM. The CDR3 has 14 amino acids. The trim removed 6 bases at V and 9 bases at J, leaving 4 bases unmatched. The CDR3: CASRGQGDSSPLHF. DNA for the CDR3: TGTGCCAGCAGGGGACAGGGGGACAGTTCACCCCTCCACTTT.